The rows below give T cell receptor beta chains drawn from one sample of a study of Graves' ophthalmopathy and Graves' hyperthyroidism. From the multiplex PCR reads, TCRdb called clonotypes with MiXCR, one entry per CDR3 protein. The repertoire consists of some 370,000 distinct CDR3 sequences, with about a sixth occurring once and the leading ten covering 2.4%. Sequenced material: peripheral blood. Source of these receptors: an adult woman with stable Graves' hyperthyroidism. CDR3s include the opening cysteine and the closing phenylalanine or tryptophan. A D gene is named only where the DNA matches it firmly. Rows may omit the clone size; those that give it use once, few, many or a size class.

v_call	clone_size	d_call	j_call	cdr3_nt	cdr3_aa
TRBV7-2	many	TRBD2	TRBJ2-7	TGTGCCAGCAGCTTATCGGGGCAAGCGGGAGGGCCCCACGAGCAGTACTTC	CASSLSGQAGGPHEQYF
TRBV29-1	many	-	TRBJ2-5	TGCAGCGTGGCCAGGGGTAACCAAGAGACCCAGTACTTC	CSVARGNQETQYF
TRBV11-1	many	TRBD2	TRBJ2-5	TGTGCCAGCCGCTTAGGTCCAGGGACTAGCGGGAGCCAAGAGACCCAGTACTTC	CASRLGPGTSGSQETQYF
TRBV6-1	many	-	TRBJ2-2	TGTGCCAGCAGTGAAGCGGCAGGGGGGGCCGGGGAGCTGTTTTTT	CASSEAAGGAGELFF
TRBV20-1	many	-	TRBJ2-2	TGCAGTGCTAGAGGGGCGAACACCGGGGAGCTGTTTTTT	CSARGANTGELFF
TRBV7-7	many	TRBD1	TRBJ1-2	TGTGCCAGCAGCTTAAATTCAGGCGGGACAGGGGGACATGGCTACACCTTC	CASSLNSGGTGGHGYTF
TRBV6-1	many	TRBD1	TRBJ2-1	TGTGCCAGCAGCCGGGACAGGGGGCTGCGCACCTACAATGAGCAGTTCTTC	CASSRDRGLRTYNEQFF
TRBV6-5	-	-	TRBJ1-1	TGTGCCAGCAGTTTAGGGGCAATGGATGAAGCTTTCTTT	CASSLGAMDEAFF
TRBV6-5	many	TRBD1	TRBJ2-7	TGTGCCAGCAGTTATTACCCGGGACAGGGCTACGAGCAGTACTTC	CASSYYPGQGYEQYF
TRBV28	many	TRBD1	TRBJ1-1	TGTGCCAGCAGTCTGGGACAGGCCGCCCCCCTTGAAGCTTTCTTT	CASSLGQAAPLEAFF
TRBV12-5	many	-	TRBJ2-7	TGTGCTAGTGGTTCCCCTCTAGCTTCCGAGCAGTACTTC	CASGSPLASEQYF
TRBV19	many	TRBD2	TRBJ2-7	TGTGCCAGTAGTCACGGGACTAGCGGGGCCTACGAGCAGTACTTC	CASSHGTSGAYEQYF
TRBV10-3	many	-	TRBJ1-2	TGTGCCATCAGTGAGTCGCGGTCCGGCTATGGCTACACCTTC	CAISESRSGYGYTF
TRBV6-5	-	-	TRBJ2-7	TGTGCCAGCAGTTACGGGTTTATGGACTCCTACGAGCAGTACTTC	CASSYGFMDSYEQYF
TRBV6-2/TRBV6-3	many	-	TRBJ1-2	TGTGCCAGCAGGGGTCTCGGCTACACCTTC	CASRGLGYTF
TRBV11-2	many	-	TRBJ2-4	TGTGCCAGCAGCTTGAGTCAGGGTGGAGGATACATTCAGTACTTC	CASSLSQGGGYIQYF
TRBV3-1	many	-	TRBJ2-4	TGTGCCAGCAGCCAAGAAGCCCGGGACATAAACATTCAGTACTTC	CASSQEARDINIQYF
TRBV28	many	-	TRBJ1-2	TGTGCCACCGCGGGAGGGGCGAACTATGGCTACACCTTC	CATAGGANYGYTF
TRBV6-5	many	-	TRBJ2-7	TGTGCCAGCAGTTACTCCCCGGCGTACTACGAGCAGTACTTC	CASSYSPAYYEQYF
TRBV11-2	many	-	TRBJ1-1	TGTGCCAGCAGCTCTAAGGGATCTACTGAAGCTTTCTTT	CASSSKGSTEAFF
TRBV28	many	-	TRBJ2-2	TGTGCCAGCAGGGAAGGCACCGGGGAGCTGTTTTTT	CASREGTGELFF
TRBV12-3/TRBV12-4	many	-	TRBJ1-5	TGTGCCAGCATGACGGTGGGTCAGCCCCAGCATTTT	CASMTVGQPQHF
TRBV6-1	-	-	TRBJ1-1	TGTGCCAGCAGTGAAGGGGTACAAACTGAAGCTTTCTTT	CASSEGVQTEAFF
TRBV12-5	many	-	TRBJ1-1	TGTGCTAGTGGTGACTGGGGTTTTACAGCCCTGCCCACTGAAGCTTTCTTT	CASGDWGFTALPTEAFF
TRBV5-1	many	TRBD1	TRBJ2-7	TGCGCCAGCAGCCCGGACAGGGGGCGCGCCTACGAGCAGTACTTC	CASSPDRGRAYEQYF
TRBV4-1	-	TRBD1	TRBJ1-2	TGCGCCAGCAGTCCTACCCAGGGGGGCGATGTTTATGGCTACACCTTC	CASSPTQGGDVYGYTF
TRBV2	many	-	TRBJ2-6	TGTGCCAGCAGTCAGACCTCTGGGGCCAACGTCCTGACTTTC	CASSQTSGANVLTF
TRBV29-1	few	TRBD2	TRBJ2-7	TGCAGCGTTGCTGGTGGCGGGGGCTCCTACGAGCAGTACTTC	CSVAGGGGSYEQYF
TRBV12-3/TRBV12-4	many	TRBD1	TRBJ2-7	TGTGCCAGCAGTTTAGAGACAGGGGGCTGGGACGAGCAGTACTTC	CASSLETGGWDEQYF
TRBV20-1	many	TRBD2	TRBJ2-5	TGCAGTGCCCCCCCCCGGCGGGAGGGGGAGACCCAGTACTTC	CSAPPRREGETQYF
TRBV5-1	few	-	TRBJ2-2	TGCGCCAGCAGGATATCAGTCACCGGGGAGCTGTTTTTT	CASRISVTGELFF
TRBV4-1	many	TRBD2	TRBJ2-7	TGCGCCAGCAGCCCGCCCGGGACTAGAGCGAGAGAGCAGTACTTC	CASSPPGTRAREQYF
TRBV28	many	-	TRBJ2-2	TGTGCCAGCACCTCCCCCTGGTCAGACACCGGGGAGCTGTTTTTT	CASTSPWSDTGELFF
TRBV28	few	-	TRBJ1-1	TGTGCCAGCCTACATCGACAGACTCAGAACACTGAAGCTTTCTTT	CASLHRQTQNTEAFF
TRBV29-1	many	-	TRBJ2-5	TGCAGCGTTGAAAGGGGCGGGTTCCGGAGGGAGACCCAGTACTTC	CSVERGGFRRETQYF
TRBV5-5	many	-	TRBJ1-2	TGTGCCAGCAGCGTGTTTGGGGAGCGTGGCTACACCTTC	CASSVFGERGYTF
TRBV6-1	-	-	TRBJ2-2	TGTGCCAGCACCGAAATCGTTTCGTCCGGGGAGCTGTTTTTT	CASTEIVSSGELFF
TRBV24-1	many	TRBD1	TRBJ1-5	TGTGCCACCAGTGAGCCGGACAGGGCGGTGGGGAATCAGCCCCAGCATTTT	CATSEPDRAVGNQPQHF
TRBV5-1	many	TRBD1	TRBJ2-5	TGCGCCAGCAGCCCCCACAGGGGTTCAGAGACCCAGTACTTC	CASSPHRGSETQYF
TRBV5-1	many	-	TRBJ2-2	TGCGCCAGCAGCTTGTTGTCGAGCACCGGGGAGCTGTTTTTT	CASSLLSSTGELFF
TRBV6-1	many	TRBD1	TRBJ1-3	TGTGCCAGCAGTGAACAAGCGGGGACAGGTGGCACCATATATTTT	CASSEQAGTGGTIYF
TRBV4-2	many	-	TRBJ1-2	TGTGCCAGCAGCCAAGAAATTGCACAGCCCTATGGCTACACCTTC	CASSQEIAQPYGYTF
TRBV12-5	-	-	TRBJ1-1	TGTGCTAGTGCCTCCCAAGGGGGGAGCACTGAAGCTTTCTTT	CASASQGGSTEAFF
TRBV7-3	-	-	TRBJ1-2	TGTGCCACCCGGGCCTTTAGGAATGGCTACACCTTC	CATRAFRNGYTF
TRBV12-3/TRBV12-4	few	-	TRBJ2-1	TGTGCCAGCAGGCATAGTGACCAGTACAATGAGCAGTTCTTC	CASRHSDQYNEQFF
TRBV5-1	-	-	TRBJ2-7	TGCGCCAGCAGCTTTTTTCAGGGTGCTCTCTACGAGCAGTACTTC	CASSFFQGALYEQYF
TRBV29-1	many	TRBD1	TRBJ2-7	TGCAGCGTTGGGGACAGGGTTTCCTACGAGCAGTACTTC	CSVGDRVSYEQYF
TRBV20-1	many	-	TRBJ2-7	TGCAGTGCTAGAGTTGGCAGTACCTACGAGCAGTACTTC	CSARVGSTYEQYF
TRBV7-2	many	-	TRBJ2-7	TGTGCCAGCAGCTTAGGGTTAGTTGTCGACGGGCGTTACGAGCAGTACTTC	CASSLGLVVDGRYEQYF
TRBV19	many	-	TRBJ1-2	TGTGCCAGTGCAGGGGCCGCCGGACATGGCTACACCTTC	CASAGAAGHGYTF
TRBV12-3/TRBV12-4	-	TRBD1	TRBJ1-2	TGTGCCAGCAGTGGACAGGGGTCGTATGGCTACACCTTC	CASSGQGSYGYTF
TRBV27	many	-	TRBJ1-1	TGTGCCAGCAGTTTATCTCGGGGGCTTGGCACTGAAGCTTTCTTT	CASSLSRGLGTEAFF
TRBV7-9	many	TRBD1	TRBJ1-3	TGTGCCAGCAGCACGGGACAGGTTGCCATATATTTT	CASSTGQVAIYF
TRBV25-1	many	-	TRBJ1-5	TGTGCCAGCAGTGCCGCAAGCGGGACTCCCCATGACCAGCCCCAGCATTTT	CASSAASGTPHDQPQHF
TRBV30	many	-	TRBJ2-2	TGTGCCTGGAATCAGCTGAACACCGGGGAGCTGTTTTTT	CAWNQLNTGELFF
TRBV7-6	many	TRBD2	TRBJ2-5	TGTGCCAGCAGCCAAAGACTAGCGGGACCCCGCAACTATGGGAGGTCAGAGACCCAGTACTTC	CASSQRLAGPRNYGRSETQYF
TRBV7-8	many	-	TRBJ2-7	TGTGCCAGCAGCTTATTACCGAGGTTGTACGAGCAGTACTTC	CASSLLPRLYEQYF
TRBV5-1	many	-	TRBJ1-1	TGCGCCGGCAGCTCACAGGCTGCGGTGGGCACTGAAGCTTTCTTT	CAGSSQAAVGTEAFF
TRBV28	many	TRBD2	TRBJ2-2	TGTGCCAGCCAGAGCGTGGTAGCGGGAGGTTCCGGGGAGCTGTTTTTT	CASQSVVAGGSGELFF
TRBV30	many	-	TRBJ1-2	TGTGCCTGGAGATCCGGGGAGGGCTACACCTTC	CAWRSGEGYTF